The entry below gives a single T cell receptor beta chain sequence along with its context. What it binds is unknown. The germline V gene encodes CDR1 SQVTM and CDR2 ANQGSEA. The CDR3 sequence is 13 residues long. Unmatched junction bases numbered 5, after V lost 4 bases and J lost 3 bases. The assay was immunoSEQ multiplex PCR, and TCRdb's table has in-frame clones only and misses some. The data contain 48,000 or so clones, roughly 81% of them seen just once; the ten biggest clones take up more than 5.5%. The cohort excluded patients with autoimmune disease history or systemic immunosuppression. The data were obtained in a study of OX40 agonist ivuxolimab in advanced cancers. Study in general: Patients assigned to dose escalation were diagnosed with hepatocellular carcinoma, melanoma, renal cell or head and neck cancer.

Study observations and caveats: Expanded clones were, on average, more numerous among CD8+ T cells than CD4+.

The input for sequencing was CD4+ or CD8+ T cells sorted from blood, taken in a trial of the OX40 agonist ivuxolimab. This sequence originates from an adult with an advanced solid tumor such as melanoma, head and neck, liver or kidney cancer. The gene calls are TRBV29-1 and TRBJ2-7, with 8 bases identical to TRBD1. This chain's CDR3 is CSVGTGTGYEQYF. The CDR3 DNA sequence: TGCAGCGTTGGGACCGGGACAGGCTACGAGCAGTACTTC.